The 14 T cell receptor beta chains below were found in one sample sequenced in a study of OX40 agonist ivuxolimab in advanced cancers. Assay used: immunoSEQ multiplex PCR; TCRdb lists only in-frame clones, some missing. The table includes tens of thousands of clones, approximately 85% detected once. The source was CD4+ or CD8+ T cells sorted from blood, collected in a trial of the OX40 agonist ivuxolimab. The origin of the receptors is an adult with an advanced solid tumor such as melanoma, head and neck, liver or kidney cancer.

The chain uses TRBV6-6 and TRBJ1-4; D possibly corresponds to TRBD1 (6 bases). V lost 6 bases and J 4 bases, leaving 15 bases between the germline ends. CDR3 length: 15 residues. Per germline, CDR1 MNHNY and CDR2 SVGAGI (reference sequence). The CDR3, as DNA: TGTGCCAGCAGCCCCGGGGGGCAGGTTAATGAAAAACTGTTTTTT. Translating it yields CASSPGGQVNEKLFF.

In the case of this clone: Because the CDR3's place on the DNA is in doubt, the DNA is left out and the CDR3 is given as listed by TCRdb. V is TRBV12-5 and J is TRBJ1-4; TRBD1, as called in the table, went unchecked against the DNA. The CDR3 adds up to 16 amino acids, both ends counted. Germline loops: CDR1 LGHNT, CDR2 FRNRAP. CDR3 protein: CASGFLAQGTREKLFF.

The V and J genes are TRBV27 and TRBJ2-7, with D possibly being TRBD1 or TRBD2 (5 bases each). From germline, CDR1 is MNHEY and CDR2 SMNVEV (reference sequence). V lost 5 bases and J lost 0, with 17 bases in between. The CDR3 runs 16 residues. The CDR3 DNA reads as TGTGCCAGCAGTCCCTGGGACGGTTCTCCCTCCTACGAGCAGTACTTC. Translating it yields CASSPWDGSPSYEQYF.

The chain joins TRBV27 to TRBJ2-1; tentative D call: TRBD1 (6 bases). Germline V gene data show CDR1 as MNHEY and CDR2 as SMNVEV (reference sequence). V was shortened by 5 bases and J by 6 bases, with 14 bases between the two germline ends. The CDR3 contains 14 residues. The CDR3: CASSPVTGSNEQFF. The CDR3 DNA is TGTGCCAGCAGTCCCGTGACAGGCAGCAATGAGCAGTTCTTC.

The chain has TRBV30 and TRBJ2-1; D is ambiguous. Looked up from germline, CDR1 is GTSNPN and CDR2 is SVGIG (reference sequence). This CDR3 contains 12 residues. V lost 4 bases and J 1 base, leaving 5 bases between the germline ends. CDR3 nucleotide sequence: TGTGCCTGGACCCCGTCCTACAATGAGCAGTTCTTC. This gives the protein CAWTPSYNEQFF.

The gene calls are TRBV10-3 and TRBJ1-1, with a tentative D call TRBD1 (5 bases). Germline CDR1 ENHRY, CDR2 SYGVKD. Trimming removed 3 bases from V and 5 bases from J, with 10 bases in between. The CDR3 sequence is 13 residues long. CDR3 residues: CAISDQGGTEAFF. CDR3 nucleotide sequence: TGTGCCATCAGTGATCAGGGTGGGACTGAAGCTTTCTTT.

CDR3 DNA: TGTGCCAGCATAGGCCACACCGACAATGAGCAGTTCTTC. Translated, it gives CASIGHTDNEQFF. V usage is TRBV28 and J usage is TRBJ2-1; no clear D. In germline, CDR1 is MDHEN, CDR2 SYDVKM. Trimming removed 7 bases from V and 5 bases from J, with 12 bases in between. The CDR3 loop spans 13 amino acids.

The chain recombines TRBV14 with TRBJ1-4; D remains ambiguous. With 0 bases removed from V and 8 bases from J, the gap between germline ends came to 7 bases. Per the germline V gene, CDR1 is SGHDN and CDR2 is FVKESK. This CDR3 is built from 13 residues. CDR3 loop: CASSQEMREKLFF. The CDR3 DNA reads as TGTGCCAGCAGCCAAGAAATGCGAGAAAAACTGTTTTTT.

This chain uses TRBV10-3 with TRBJ1-3; unclear D gene. V gave up 1 base and J gave up 0 bases, with 10 bases separating them. From germline, CDR1 is ENHRY and CDR2 SYGVKD. This CDR3 has 16 amino acids. Here the CDR3 DNA reads TGTGCCATCAGTGAGTTTAGTCCGAGCTCTGGAAACACCATATATTTT. As protein: CAISEFSPSSGNTIYF.

The V call is TRBV6-6, the J call TRBJ2-1; D is uncertain. V lost 7 bases and J lost 3, with 7 bases in between. The length of the CDR3 is 12 residues. CDR1 is MNHNY, CDR2 SVGAGI, per germline (reference sequence). CDR3 DNA: TGTGCCAGCAACGGGCACTACAATGAGCAGTTCTTC. Encoded protein: CASNGHYNEQFF.

This clone was counted between two and nine times. The chain carries TRBV7-2 and TRBJ2-7; 9 bases line up with TRBD1. The CDR3 runs to 14 residues. Germline CDR1 and CDR2: SGHTA and FQGNSA. V was clipped by 5 bases and J by 6 bases; unmatched bases: 8. The DNA for the CDR3 is TGTGCCAGCAGCCCGGGGACAGGGATAGCCGAGCAGTACTTC. This sequence encodes CASSPGTGIAEQYF.

The genes are TRBV5-1 and TRBJ2-5, with unresolved D. V was shortened by 3 bases and J by 2 bases, with 2 bases between the two germline ends. The CDR3 length is 11 residues. Germline values: CDR1 SGHRS, CDR2 YFSETQ. The CDR3 DNA sequence: TGCGCCAGCAGCTCACAAGAGACCCAGTACTTC. Encoded protein: CASSSQETQYF.

The chain couples TRBV4-2 to TRBJ1-6, with D possibly TRBD1 on 6 matching bases. Per the germline V gene, CDR1 is LGHNA and CDR2 is YNFKEQ. The CDR3 totals 17 residues. Trimming removed 0 bases from V and 8 bases from J, with 17 bases in between. Here the CDR3 reads CASSQEPSTGSYSPLHF. The CDR3 DNA is TGTGCCAGCAGCCAAGAGCCCTCCACAGGGAGTTATTCACCCCTCCACTTT.

This chain uses TRBV6-1 with TRBJ2-3; tentatively, D is TRBD1 or TRBD2 (5 bases each). CDR3 size: 14 residues. The germline CDR1 and CDR2 sequences are MNHNS and SASEGT. With 3 bases removed from V and 2 bases from J, the gap between germline ends came to 9 bases. The CDR3 bases are TGTGCCAGCAGTGAGGGGACGTTCACAGATACGCAGTATTTT. It specifies CASSEGTFTDTQYF.